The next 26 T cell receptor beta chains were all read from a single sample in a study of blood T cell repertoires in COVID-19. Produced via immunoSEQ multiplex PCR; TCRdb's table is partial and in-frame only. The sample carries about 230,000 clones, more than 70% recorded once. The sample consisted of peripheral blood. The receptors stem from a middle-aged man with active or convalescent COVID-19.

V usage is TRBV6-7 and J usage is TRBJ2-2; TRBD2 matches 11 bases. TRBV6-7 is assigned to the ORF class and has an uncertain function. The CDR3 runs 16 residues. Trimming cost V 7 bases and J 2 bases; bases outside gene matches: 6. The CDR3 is CASMTGLAGNTGELFF. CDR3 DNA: TGTGCCAGCATGACAGGACTAGCGGGTAACACCGGGGAGCTGTTTTTT.

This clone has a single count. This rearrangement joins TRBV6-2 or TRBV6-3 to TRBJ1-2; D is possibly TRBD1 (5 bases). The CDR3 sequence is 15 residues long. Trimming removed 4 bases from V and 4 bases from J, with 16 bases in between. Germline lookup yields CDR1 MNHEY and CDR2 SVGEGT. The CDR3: CASSSSPGHVYGYTF. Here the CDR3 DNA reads TGTGCCAGCAGTTCCTCCCCCGGACATGTCTATGGCTACACCTTC.

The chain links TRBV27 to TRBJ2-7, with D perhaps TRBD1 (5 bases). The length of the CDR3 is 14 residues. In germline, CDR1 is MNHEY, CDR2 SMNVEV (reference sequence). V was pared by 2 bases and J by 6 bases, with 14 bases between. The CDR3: CASSLLSGMGEQYF. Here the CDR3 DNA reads TGTGCCAGCAGTTTACTCTCAGGGATGGGCGAGCAGTACTTC.

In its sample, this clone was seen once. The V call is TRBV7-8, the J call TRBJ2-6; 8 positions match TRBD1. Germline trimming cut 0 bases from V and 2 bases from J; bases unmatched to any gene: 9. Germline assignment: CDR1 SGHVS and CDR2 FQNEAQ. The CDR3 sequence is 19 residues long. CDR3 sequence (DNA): TGTGCCAGCAGCTTAGCGCCCGGACAGGGCGTCGCTGGGGCCAACGTCCTGACTTTC. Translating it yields CASSLAPGQGVAGANVLTF.

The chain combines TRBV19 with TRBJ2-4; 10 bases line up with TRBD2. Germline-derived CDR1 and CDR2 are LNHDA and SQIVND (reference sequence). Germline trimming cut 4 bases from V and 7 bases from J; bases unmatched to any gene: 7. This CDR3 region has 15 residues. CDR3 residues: CASSRAGGPENIQYF. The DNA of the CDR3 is TGTGCCAGTAGTAGAGCGGGGGGGCCGGAGAACATTCAGTACTTC.

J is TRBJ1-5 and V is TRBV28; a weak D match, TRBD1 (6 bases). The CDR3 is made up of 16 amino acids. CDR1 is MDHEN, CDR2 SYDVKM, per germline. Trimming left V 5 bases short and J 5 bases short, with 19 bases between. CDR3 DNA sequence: TGTGCCAGCAGTCCTCCAACCTCAGGGGTGGATCAGCCCCAGCATTTT. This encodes CASSPPTSGVDQPQHF.

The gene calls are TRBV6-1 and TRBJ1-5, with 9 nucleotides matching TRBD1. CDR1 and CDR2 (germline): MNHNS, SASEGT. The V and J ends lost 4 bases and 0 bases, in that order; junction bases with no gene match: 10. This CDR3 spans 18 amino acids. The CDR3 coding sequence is TGTGCCAGCAGTGTATCGGGACAGGGCTCCTTTAGCAATCAGCCCCAGCATTTT. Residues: CASSVSGQGSFSNQPQHF.

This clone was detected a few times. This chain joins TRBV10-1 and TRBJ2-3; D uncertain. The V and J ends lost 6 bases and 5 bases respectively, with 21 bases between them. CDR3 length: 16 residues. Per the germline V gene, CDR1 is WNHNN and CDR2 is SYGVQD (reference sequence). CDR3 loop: CASRPQMTPPLDTQYF. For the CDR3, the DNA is TGCGCCAGCAGGCCACAAATGACACCTCCATTAGATACGCAGTATTTT.

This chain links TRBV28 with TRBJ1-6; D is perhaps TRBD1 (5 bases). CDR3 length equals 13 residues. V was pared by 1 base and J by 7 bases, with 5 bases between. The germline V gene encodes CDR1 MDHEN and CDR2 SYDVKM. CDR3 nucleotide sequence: TGTGCCAGCAGTTTATCAGGGAATTCACCCCTCCACTTT. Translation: CASSLSGNSPLHF.

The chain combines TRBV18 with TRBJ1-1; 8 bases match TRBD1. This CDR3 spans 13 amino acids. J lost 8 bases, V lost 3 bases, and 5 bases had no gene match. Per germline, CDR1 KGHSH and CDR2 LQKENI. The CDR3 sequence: CASSPQGTGEAFF. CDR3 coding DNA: TGTGCCAGCTCACCCCAAGGGACAGGCGAAGCTTTCTTT. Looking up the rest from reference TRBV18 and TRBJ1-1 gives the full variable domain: NAGVMQNPRHLVRRRGQEARLRCSPMKGHSHVYWYRQLPEEGLKFMVYLQKENIIDESGMPKERFSAEFPKEGPSILRIQQVVRGDSAAYFCASSPQGTGEAFFGQGTRLTVV.

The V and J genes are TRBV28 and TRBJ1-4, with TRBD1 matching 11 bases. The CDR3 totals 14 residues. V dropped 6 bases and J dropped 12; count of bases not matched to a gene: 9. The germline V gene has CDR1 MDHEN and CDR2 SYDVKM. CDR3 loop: CASRPGTGGSQLFF. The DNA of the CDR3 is TGTGCCAGCAGGCCTGGGACAGGGGGATCACAACTGTTTTTT.

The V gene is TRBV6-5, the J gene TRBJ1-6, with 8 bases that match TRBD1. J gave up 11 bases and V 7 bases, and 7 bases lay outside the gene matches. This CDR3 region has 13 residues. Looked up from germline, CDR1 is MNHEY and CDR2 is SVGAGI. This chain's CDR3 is CASNAGGKAPLHF. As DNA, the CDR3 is TGTGCCAGCAATGCAGGGGGCAAGGCACCCCTCCACTTT.

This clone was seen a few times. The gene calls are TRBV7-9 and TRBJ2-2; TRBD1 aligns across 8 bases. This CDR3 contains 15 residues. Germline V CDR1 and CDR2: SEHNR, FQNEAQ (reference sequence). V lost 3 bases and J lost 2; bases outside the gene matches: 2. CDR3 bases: TGTGCCAGCAGCTTCGGACAGGGAAACACCGGGGAGCTGTTTTTT. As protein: CASSFGQGNTGELFF.

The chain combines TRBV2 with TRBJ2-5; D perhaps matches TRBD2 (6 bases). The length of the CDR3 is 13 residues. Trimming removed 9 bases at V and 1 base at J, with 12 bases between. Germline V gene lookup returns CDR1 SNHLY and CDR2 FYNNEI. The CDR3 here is CARGRDSQETQYF. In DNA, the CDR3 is TGTGCCAGGGGCCGGGACTCCCAAGAGACCCAGTACTTC.

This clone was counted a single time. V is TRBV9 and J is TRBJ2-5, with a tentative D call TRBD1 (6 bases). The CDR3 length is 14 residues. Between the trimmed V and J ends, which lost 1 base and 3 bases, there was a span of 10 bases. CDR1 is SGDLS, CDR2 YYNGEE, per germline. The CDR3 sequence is CASSVTGWEETQYF. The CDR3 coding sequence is TGTGCCAGCAGCGTAACAGGGTGGGAAGAGACCCAGTACTTC. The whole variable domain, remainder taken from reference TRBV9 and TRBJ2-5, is DSGVTQTPKHLITATGQRVTLRCSPRSGDLSVYWYQQSLDQGLQFLIQYYNGEERAKGNILERFSAQQFPDLHSELNLSSLELGDSALYFCASSVTGWEETQYFGPGTRLLVL.

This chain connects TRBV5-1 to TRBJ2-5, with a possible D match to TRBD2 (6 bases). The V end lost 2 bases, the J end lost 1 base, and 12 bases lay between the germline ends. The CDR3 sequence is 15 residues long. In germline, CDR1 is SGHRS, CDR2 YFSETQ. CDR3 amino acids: CASSFGTSPQETQYF. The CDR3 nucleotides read TGCGCCAGCAGCTTCGGGACTTCGCCCCAAGAGACCCAGTACTTC.

As DNA, the CDR3 is TGTGCCAGCAGCTTAGATCAGGGCATGAACACTGAAGCTTTCTTT. Amino acid sequence: CASSLDQGMNTEAFF. The chain employs TRBV11-3 and TRBJ1-1; possible D gene TRBD1, 5 bases. CDR1 and CDR2 (germline): SGHNT, YENEEA. Trimming removed 0 bases at V and 0 bases at J, with 8 bases between. The CDR3 is 15 amino acids.

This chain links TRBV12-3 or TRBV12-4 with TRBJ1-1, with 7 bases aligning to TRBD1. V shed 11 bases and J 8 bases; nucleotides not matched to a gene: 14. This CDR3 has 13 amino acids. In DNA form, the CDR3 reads TGTGCCTGTAACAGGGGAAGTGGGTTGGAAGCTTTCTTT. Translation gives CACNRGSGLEAFF.

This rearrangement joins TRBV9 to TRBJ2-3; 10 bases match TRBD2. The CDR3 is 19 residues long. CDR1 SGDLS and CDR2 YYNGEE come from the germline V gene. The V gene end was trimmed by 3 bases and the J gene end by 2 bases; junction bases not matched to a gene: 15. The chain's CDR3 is CASSAFPSSLAGPTDTQYF. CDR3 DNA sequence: TGTGCCAGCAGCGCGTTCCCCTCATCACTAGCGGGGCCCACAGATACGCAGTATTTT.

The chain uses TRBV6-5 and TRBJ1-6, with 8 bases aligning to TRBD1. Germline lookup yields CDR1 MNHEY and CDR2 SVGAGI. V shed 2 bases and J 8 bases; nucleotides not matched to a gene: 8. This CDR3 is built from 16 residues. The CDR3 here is CASSYRRGLKDSPLHF. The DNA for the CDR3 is TGTGCCAGCAGTTACCGCAGGGGGCTCAAGGATTCACCCCTCCACTTT.

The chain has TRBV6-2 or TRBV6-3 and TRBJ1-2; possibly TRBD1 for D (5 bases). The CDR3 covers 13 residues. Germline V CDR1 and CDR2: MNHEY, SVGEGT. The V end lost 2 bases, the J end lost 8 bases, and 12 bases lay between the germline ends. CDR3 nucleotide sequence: TGTGCCAGCAGTTACGGATGGGGCTTAGGCTACACCTTC. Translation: CASSYGWGLGYTF.

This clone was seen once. CDR3 residues: CASSFWEGGEPGELFF. In nucleotides, the CDR3 is TGTGCCAGCAGTTTTTGGGAGGGAGGAGAACCCGGGGAGCTGTTTTTT. This chain joins TRBV27 and TRBJ2-2; 7 bases match TRBD2. Trimming cost V 3 bases and J 6 bases; bases outside gene matches: 10. Looked up from germline, CDR1 is MNHEY and CDR2 is SMNVEV (reference sequence). The length of the CDR3 is 16 residues.

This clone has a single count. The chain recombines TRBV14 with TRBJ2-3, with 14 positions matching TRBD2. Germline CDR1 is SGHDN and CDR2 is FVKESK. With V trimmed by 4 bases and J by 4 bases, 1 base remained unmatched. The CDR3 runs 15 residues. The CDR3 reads CASSLGLAGADTQYF. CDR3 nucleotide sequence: TGTGCCAGCAGCCTGGGACTAGCGGGGGCAGATACGCAGTATTTT.

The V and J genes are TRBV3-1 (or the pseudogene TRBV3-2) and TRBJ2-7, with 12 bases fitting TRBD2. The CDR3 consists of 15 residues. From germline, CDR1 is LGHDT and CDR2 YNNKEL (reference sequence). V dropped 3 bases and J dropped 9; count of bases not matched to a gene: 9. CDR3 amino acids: CASSHDWTSGIGQYF. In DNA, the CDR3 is TGTGCCAGCAGCCACGACTGGACTAGCGGGATCGGGCAGTACTTC.

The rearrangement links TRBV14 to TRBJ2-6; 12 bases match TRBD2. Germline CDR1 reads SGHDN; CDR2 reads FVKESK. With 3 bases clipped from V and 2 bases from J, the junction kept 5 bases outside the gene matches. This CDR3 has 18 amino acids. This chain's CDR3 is CASSHSSGRGPGANVLTF. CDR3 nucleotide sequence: TGTGCCAGCAGCCACTCTAGCGGGAGGGGCCCTGGGGCCAACGTCCTGACTTTC. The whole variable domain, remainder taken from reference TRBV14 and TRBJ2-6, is EAGVTQFPSHSVIEKGQTVTLRCDPISGHDNLYWYRRVMGKEIKFLLHFVKESKQDESGMPNNRFLAERTGGTYSTLKVQPAELEDSGVYFCASSHSSGRGPGANVLTFGAGSRLTVL.

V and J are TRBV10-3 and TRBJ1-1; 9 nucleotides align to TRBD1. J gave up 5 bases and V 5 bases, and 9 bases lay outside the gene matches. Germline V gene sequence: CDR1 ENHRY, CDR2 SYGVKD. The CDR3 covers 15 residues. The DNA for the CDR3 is TGTGCCATCAGTCCCGGGACAGGGTTGGGGACTGAAGCTTTCTTT. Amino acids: CAISPGTGLGTEAFF.